These 7 T cell receptor beta chains were sequenced from one sample in a study of blood T cell repertoires in COVID-19. TCRdb's table, derived via immunoSEQ multiplex PCR, lists solely in-frame clones and lacks some. Of around 270,000 clones listed, roughly 90% are singletons. The sequencing sample was made of peripheral blood. All receptors derive from a man between 40 and 49 years old with acute or convalescent COVID-19.

The table lists this clone with a count of one. The V gene is TRBV9, the J gene TRBJ1-6; no clear D gene. With 2 bases removed from V and 3 bases from J, the gap between germline ends came to 12 bases. The V gene's germline CDR1 is SGDLS and CDR2 YYNGEE. The CDR3 extends over 16 amino acids. This chain's CDR3 is CASSVTEPIYNSPLHF. In DNA form, the CDR3 reads TGTGCCAGCAGCGTGACGGAGCCCATCTATAATTCACCCCTCCACTTT.

The V call is TRBV7-2, the J call TRBJ1-2; 10 bases fit TRBD1. The germline gives CDR1 SGHTA, CDR2 FQGNSA. This CDR3 has 15 residues. V shed 6 bases and J 3 bases; nucleotides not matched to a gene: 7. CDR3 sequence reads: CASSRGTGAHYGYTF. CDR3 in DNA: TGTGCCAGCAGTCGAGGGACAGGGGCGCACTATGGCTACACCTTC. Supplemented by reference TRBV7-2 and TRBJ1-2, the full variable domain reads GAGVSQSPSNKVTEKGKDVELRCDPISGHTALYWYRQSLGQGLEFLIYFQGNSAPDKSGLPSDRFSAERTGGSVSTLTIQRTQQEDSAVYLCASSRGTGAHYGYTFGSGTRLTVV.

V is TRBV13 and J is TRBJ1-3; unclear D gene. V gave up 5 bases and J gave up 4 bases, with 6 bases separating them. The CDR3 runs to 12 residues. Germline values: CDR1 PRHDT, CDR2 FYEKMQ (reference sequence). The CDR3 loop is CASSPQGNTIYF. In nucleotides, the CDR3 is TGTGCCAGCAGCCCCCAAGGAAACACCATATATTTT. The whole variable domain, filled in from reference TRBV13 and TRBJ1-3, reads AAGVIQSPRHLIKEKRETATLKCYPIPRHDTVYWYQQGPGQDPQFLISFYEKMQSDKGSIPDRFSAQQFSDYHSELNMSSLELGDSALYFCASSPQGNTIYFGEGSWLTVV.

To note about this clone: The junction does not match germline at one end; this may be a read error. The J gene is TRBJ2-1, the V gene TRBV6-5, with TRBD1 as a possible D gene (5 bases). The CDR3 has 12 residues. In germline, CDR1 is MNHEY, CDR2 SVGAGI. CDR3 in amino acids: CASSYSWGPRVF. In DNA, the CDR3 is TGTGCCAGCAGTTACTCGTGGGGCCCCCGGGTCTTC.

For the CDR3, the DNA is TGTGCCATCAGGGGGACAGGAAGGAACTACGAGCAGTACTTC. Translation gives CAIRGTGRNYEQYF. The chain links TRBV10-3 to TRBJ2-7, with TRBD1 matching 8 bases. V lost 6 bases to trimming and J lost 3 bases; unmatched junction nucleotides: 7. Germline CDR1 is ENHRY and CDR2 is SYGVKD. This CDR3 region has 14 residues.

The chain uses TRBV27 and TRBJ1-3; D perhaps matches TRBD1 (6 bases). Germline assignment: CDR1 MNHEY and CDR2 SMNVEV (reference sequence). V was pared by 5 bases and J by 4 bases, with 9 bases between. The CDR3 spans 13 residues. The CDR3: CASSLGQGNTIYF. The CDR3 DNA follows: TGTGCCAGCAGTCTCGGACAGGGAAACACCATATATTTT.

This clone was seen only a few times. This chain connects TRBV3-1 (or the pseudogene TRBV3-2) to TRBJ1-2, with TRBD1 as a possible D gene (5 bases). CDR1 LGHDT and CDR2 YNNKEL come from the germline V gene (reference sequence). The V gene lost 0 bases and the J gene lost 1 base, with 9 bases spanning the gap. This CDR3 comprises 15 residues. The CDR3 nucleotides read TGTGCCAGCAGCCAAGATGGGGACTTTAACTATGGCTACACCTTC. Protein sequence: CASSQDGDFNYGYTF.